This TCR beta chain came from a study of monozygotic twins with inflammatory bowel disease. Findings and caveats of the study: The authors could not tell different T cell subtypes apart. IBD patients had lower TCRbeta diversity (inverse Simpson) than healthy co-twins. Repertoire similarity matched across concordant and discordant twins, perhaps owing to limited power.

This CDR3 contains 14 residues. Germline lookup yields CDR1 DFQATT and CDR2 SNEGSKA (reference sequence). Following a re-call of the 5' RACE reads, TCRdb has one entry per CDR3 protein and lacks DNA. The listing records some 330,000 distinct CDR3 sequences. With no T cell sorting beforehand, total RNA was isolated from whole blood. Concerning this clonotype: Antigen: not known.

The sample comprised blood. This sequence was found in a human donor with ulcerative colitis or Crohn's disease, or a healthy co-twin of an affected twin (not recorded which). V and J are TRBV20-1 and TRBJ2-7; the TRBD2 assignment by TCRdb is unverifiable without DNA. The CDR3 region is CSARVRDYLYEQYF.